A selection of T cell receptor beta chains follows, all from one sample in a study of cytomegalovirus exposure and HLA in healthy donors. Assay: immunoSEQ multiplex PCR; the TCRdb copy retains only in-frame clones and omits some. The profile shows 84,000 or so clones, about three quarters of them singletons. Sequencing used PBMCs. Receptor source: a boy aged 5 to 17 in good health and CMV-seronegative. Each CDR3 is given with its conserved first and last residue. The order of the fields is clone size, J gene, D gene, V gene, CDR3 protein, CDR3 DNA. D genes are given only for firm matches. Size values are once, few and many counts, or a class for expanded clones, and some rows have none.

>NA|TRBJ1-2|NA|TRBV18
CASSFLRSYYGYTF
TGTGCCAGCTCCTTCCTCAGGTCGTATTATGGCTACACCTTC
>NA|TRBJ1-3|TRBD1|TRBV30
CAWWTGVSGNTIYF
TGTGCCTGGTGGACAGGGGTATCTGGAAACACCATATATTTT
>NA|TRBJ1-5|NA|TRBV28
CASSLYPRDTVGQPQHF
TGTGCCAGCAGTTTATACCCCCGGGACACCGTAGGCCAGCCCCAGCATTTT
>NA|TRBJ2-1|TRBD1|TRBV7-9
CASSLTGVDEQFF
TGTGCCAGCAGCCTCACAGGGGTGGATGAGCAGTTCTTC
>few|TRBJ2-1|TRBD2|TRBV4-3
CASSDSYPGTSGGNEQFF
TGCGCCAGCAGCGATTCATATCCCGGGACTAGCGGGGGAAATGAGCAGTTCTTC
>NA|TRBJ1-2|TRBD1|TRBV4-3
CASSLHPTDRGDGYTF
TGCGCCAGCAGCCTTCACCCGACGGACAGGGGGGATGGCTACACCTTC
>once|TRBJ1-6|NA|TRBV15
CATSRDRSPLHF
TGTGCCACCAGCAGAGATCGTTCACCCCTCCACTTT
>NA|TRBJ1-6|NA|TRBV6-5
CASSYNWGQVASPLHF
TGTGCCAGCAGTTATAATTGGGGGCAGGTGGCCTCACCCCTCCACTTT
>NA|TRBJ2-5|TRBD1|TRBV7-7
CASSLQGAETQYF
TGTGCCAGCAGCTTACAGGGGGCAGAGACCCAGTACTTC
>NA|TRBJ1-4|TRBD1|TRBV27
CASSSRGRREKLFF
TGTGCCAGCAGTTCCAGGGGGCGGAGGGAAAAACTGTTTTTT
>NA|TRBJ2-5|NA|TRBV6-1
CASSEVPAGQQETQYF
TGTGCCAGCAGTGAGGTCCCTGCGGGACAGCAAGAGACCCAGTACTTC
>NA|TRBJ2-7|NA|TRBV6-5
CASSWRQSYEQYF
TGTGCCAGCAGTTGGAGACAGAGCTACGAGCAGTACTTC
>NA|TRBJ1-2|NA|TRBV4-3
CASSQARTADYGYTF
TGCGCCAGCAGCCAGGCCCGGACAGCTGACTATGGCTACACCTTC
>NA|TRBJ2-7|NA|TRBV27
CASSLRSRRDEHF
TGTGCCAGCAGTTTAAGGTCCCGGCGGGACGAACACTTC
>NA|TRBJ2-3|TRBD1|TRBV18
CASSPLDRGTDTQYF
TGTGCCAGCTCACCACTGGACAGGGGCACAGATACGCAGTATTTT
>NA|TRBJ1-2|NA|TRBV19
CASGSGFDGYTF
TGTGCCAGTGGTTCAGGGTTCGATGGCTACACCTTC
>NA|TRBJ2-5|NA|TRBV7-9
CASSLGSGREYF
TGTGCCAGCAGCTTAGGTAGCGGAAGAGAGTACTTC
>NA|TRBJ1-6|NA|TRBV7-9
CASSFRAMADSPLHF
TGTGCCAGCAGCTTCAGGGCCATGGCGGACTCACCCCTCCACTTT
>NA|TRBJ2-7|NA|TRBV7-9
CASSFGGSYEQYF
TGTGCCAGCAGCTTCGGGGGCTCCTACGAGCAGTACTTC
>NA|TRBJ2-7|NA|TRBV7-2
CASSAAQGPYEQYF
TGTGCCAGCAGCGCGGCACAGGGACCCTACGAGCAGTACTTC
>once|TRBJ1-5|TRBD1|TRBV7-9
CASSSTGGDQPQHF
TGTGCCAGCAGTTCTACAGGGGGAGATCAGCCCCAGCATTTT
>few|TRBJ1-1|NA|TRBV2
CASRAGYTEAFF
TGTGCCAGCAGAGCAGGATACACTGAAGCTTTCTTT
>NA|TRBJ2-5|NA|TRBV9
CASSVEGTYQETQYF
TGTGCCAGCAGCGTTGAGGGAACCTACCAAGAGACCCAGTACTTC
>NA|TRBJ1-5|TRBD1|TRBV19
CASHSRDRADNQPQHF
TGTGCCAGCCACTCTCGGGACAGGGCTGACAATCAGCCCCAGCATTTT
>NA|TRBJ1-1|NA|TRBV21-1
CASSKVRGGDAFF
TGTGCCAGCAGCAAAGTTCGAGGGGGCGACGCTTTCTTT
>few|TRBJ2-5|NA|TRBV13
CASSSSGEETQYF
TGTGCCAGCAGCTCCTCAGGGGAAGAGACCCAGTACTTC
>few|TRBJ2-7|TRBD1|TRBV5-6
CASSPGQGSYEQYF
TGTGCCAGCAGTCCGGGACAGGGTTCCTACGAGCAGTACTTC
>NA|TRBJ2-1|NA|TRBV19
CASGGSFYNEQFF
TGTGCCAGTGGCGGTTCTTTCTACAATGAGCAGTTCTTC
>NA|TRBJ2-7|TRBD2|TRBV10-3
CAIRPSGSYEQYF
TGTGCCATCAGGCCTAGCGGGAGTTACGAGCAGTACTTC
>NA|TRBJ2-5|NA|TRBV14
CASSQVRGWQETQYF
TGTGCCAGCAGCCAAGTCAGGGGTTGGCAAGAGACCCAGTACTTC
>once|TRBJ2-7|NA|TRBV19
CASSIYGYEQYF
TGTGCCAGTAGTATCTACGGTTACGAGCAGTACTTC
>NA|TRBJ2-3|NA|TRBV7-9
CASSLVNTDTQYF
TGTGCCAGCAGCTTAGTTAACACAGATACGCAGTATTTT
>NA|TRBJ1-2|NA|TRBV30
CAWSSDGYTF
TGTGCCTGGAGTTCGGATGGCTACACCTTC
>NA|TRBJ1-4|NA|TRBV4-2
CASSQLPGETEKLFF
TGTGCCAGCAGCCAACTTCCAGGGGAGACTGAAAAACTGTTTTTT
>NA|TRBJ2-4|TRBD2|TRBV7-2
CASSLDHGGGNIQYF
TGTGCCAGCAGCTTAGACCACGGGGGGGGAAACATTCAGTACTTC
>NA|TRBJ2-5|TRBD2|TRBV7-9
CASSPLREGTQYF
TGTGCCAGCAGCCCATTGAGGGAGGGGACCCAGTACTTC
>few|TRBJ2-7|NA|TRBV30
CACRLVHEQYF
TGTGCCTGTAGACTAGTCCACGAGCAGTACTTC
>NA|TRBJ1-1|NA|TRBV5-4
CASSLANRAPNTEAFF
TGTGCCAGCAGCTTGGCCAACAGGGCTCCGAACACTGAAGCTTTCTTT
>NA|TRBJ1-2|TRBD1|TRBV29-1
CSVEDLQSMKTGSGGYTF
TGCAGCGTTGAAGATCTCCAAAGTATGAAGACAGGGTCGGGAGGCTACACCTTC
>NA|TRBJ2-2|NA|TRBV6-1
CASSVGRDSGELFF
TGTGCCAGCAGTGTGGGGCGGGACTCGGGGGAGCTGTTTTTT
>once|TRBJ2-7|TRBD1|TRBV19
CASQPGQGSYEQYF
TGTGCCAGTCAGCCGGGACAGGGTTCCTACGAGCAGTACTTC
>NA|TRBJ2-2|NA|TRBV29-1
CSVGGGSGELFF
TGCAGCGTTGGCGGGGGCTCCGGGGAGCTGTTTTTT
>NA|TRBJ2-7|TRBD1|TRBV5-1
CASSLEGQGYEQYF
TGCGCCAGCAGCTTGGAGGGACAGGGATACGAGCAGTACTTC
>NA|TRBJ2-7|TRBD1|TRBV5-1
CASSATGVEQYF
TGCGCCAGCAGCGCCACAGGGGTCGAGCAGTACTTC
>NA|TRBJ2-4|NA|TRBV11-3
CASSPGHADIQYF
TGTGCCAGCAGCCCAGGACACGCGGACATTCAGTACTTC
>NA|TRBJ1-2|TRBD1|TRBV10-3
CAISPHLQQGDYGYTF
TGTGCCATCAGCCCCCACCTACAACAGGGGGACTATGGCTACACCTTC
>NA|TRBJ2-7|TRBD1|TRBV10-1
CASSNLGTVTYEQYF
TGCGCCAGCAGTAACCTCGGGACAGTCACCTACGAGCAGTACTTC
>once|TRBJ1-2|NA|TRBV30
CASDHHVGSFYGYTF
TGTGCCTCGGACCACCATGTTGGGAGCTTCTATGGCTACACCTTC
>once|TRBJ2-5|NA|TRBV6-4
CASDRPPGGETQYF
TGTGCCAGCGACAGACCCCCAGGGGGGGAGACCCAGTACTTC
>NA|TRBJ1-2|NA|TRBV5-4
CASSSGGDLLIGGYTF
TGTGCCAGCAGCTCGGGGGGGGACCTCCTCATCGGGGGCTACACCTTC
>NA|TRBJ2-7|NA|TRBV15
CATSKDSSTSYEQYF
TGTGCCACCAGCAAAGACAGCTCGACTTCCTACGAGCAGTACTTC
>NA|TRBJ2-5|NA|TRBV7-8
CASSWWTADQETQYF
TGTGCCAGCAGCTGGTGGACAGCAGATCAAGAGACCCAGTACTTC
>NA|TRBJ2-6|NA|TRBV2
CASSKGEGANVLTF
TGTGCCAGCAGTAAAGGGGAGGGGGCCAACGTCCTGACTTTC